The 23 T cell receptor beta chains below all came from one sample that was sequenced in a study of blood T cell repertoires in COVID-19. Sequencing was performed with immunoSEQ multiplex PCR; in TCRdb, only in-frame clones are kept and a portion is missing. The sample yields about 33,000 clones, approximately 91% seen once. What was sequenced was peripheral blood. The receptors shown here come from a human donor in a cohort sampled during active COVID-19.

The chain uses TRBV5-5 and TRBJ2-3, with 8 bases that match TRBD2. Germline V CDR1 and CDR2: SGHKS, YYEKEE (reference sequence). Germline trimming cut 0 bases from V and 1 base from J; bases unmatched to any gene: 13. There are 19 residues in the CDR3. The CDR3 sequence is CASSLGTHRTSWGTDTQYF. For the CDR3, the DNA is TGTGCCAGCAGCTTGGGGACTCACCGGACTAGCTGGGGCACAGATACGCAGTATTTT.

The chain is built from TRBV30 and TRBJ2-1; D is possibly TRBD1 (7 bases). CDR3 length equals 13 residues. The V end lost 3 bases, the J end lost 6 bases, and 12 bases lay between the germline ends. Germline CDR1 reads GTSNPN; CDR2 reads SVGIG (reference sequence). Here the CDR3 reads CAWRGGQINEQFF. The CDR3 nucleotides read TGTGCCTGGAGGGGGGGACAGATCAATGAGCAGTTCTTC. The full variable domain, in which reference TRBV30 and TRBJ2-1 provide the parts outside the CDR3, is SQTIHQWPATLVQPVGSPLSLECTVEGTSNPNLYWYRQAAGRGLQLLFYSVGIGQISSEVPQNLSASRPQDRQFILSSKKLLLSDSGFYLCAWRGGQINEQFFGPGTRLTVL.

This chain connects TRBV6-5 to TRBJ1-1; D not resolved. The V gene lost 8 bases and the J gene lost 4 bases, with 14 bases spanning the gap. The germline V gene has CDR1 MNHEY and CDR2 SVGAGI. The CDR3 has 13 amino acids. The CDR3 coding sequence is TGTGCCAGCCTAACCGAGGTAGGCACTGAAGCTTTCTTT. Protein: CASLTEVGTEAFF.

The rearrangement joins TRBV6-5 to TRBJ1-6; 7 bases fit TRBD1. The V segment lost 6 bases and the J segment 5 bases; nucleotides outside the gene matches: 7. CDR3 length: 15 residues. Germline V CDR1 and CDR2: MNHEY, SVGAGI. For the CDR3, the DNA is TGTGCCAGCAGAGAGGGACAGACAAATAATTCACCCCTCCACTTT. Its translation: CASREGQTNNSPLHF.

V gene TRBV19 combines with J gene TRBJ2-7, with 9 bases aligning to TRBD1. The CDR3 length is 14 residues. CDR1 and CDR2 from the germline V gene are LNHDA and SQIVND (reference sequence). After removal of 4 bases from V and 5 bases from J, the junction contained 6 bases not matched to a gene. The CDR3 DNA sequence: TGTGCCAGTAGTAGCCTGGGACAGGGCAACGAGCAGTACTTC. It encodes CASSSLGQGNEQYF.

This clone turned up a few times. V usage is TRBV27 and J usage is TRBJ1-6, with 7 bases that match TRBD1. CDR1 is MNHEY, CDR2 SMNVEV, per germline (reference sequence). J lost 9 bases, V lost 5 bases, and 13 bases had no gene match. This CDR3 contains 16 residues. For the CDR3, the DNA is TGTGCCAGCAGTGGTAACAGGGGATCTTTCGGTTCACCCCTCCACTTT. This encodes CASSGNRGSFGSPLHF.

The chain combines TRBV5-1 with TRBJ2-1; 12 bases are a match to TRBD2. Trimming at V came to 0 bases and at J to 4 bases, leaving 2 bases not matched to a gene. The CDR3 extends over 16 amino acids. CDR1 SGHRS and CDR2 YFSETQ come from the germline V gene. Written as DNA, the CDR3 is TGCGCCAGCAGCTTGGTGACTAGCGGGAGATACAATGAGCAGTTCTTC. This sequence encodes CASSLVTSGRYNEQFF.

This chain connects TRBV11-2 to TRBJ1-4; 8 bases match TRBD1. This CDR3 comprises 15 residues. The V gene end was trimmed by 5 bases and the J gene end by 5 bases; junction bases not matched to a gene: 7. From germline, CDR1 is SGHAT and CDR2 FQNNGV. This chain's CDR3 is CASSRGQGPNEKLFF. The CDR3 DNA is TGTGCCAGCAGCAGAGGACAGGGCCCAAATGAAAAACTGTTTTTT.

CDR3 coding DNA: TGTGCCAGCAGTAGCTCCACAGATACGCAGTATTTT. The encoded protein is CASSSSTDTQYF. The chain has TRBV6-2 or TRBV6-3 and TRBJ2-3; D uncertain. Germline CDR1 and CDR2: MNHEY and SVGEGT. V was trimmed by 5 bases and J by 2 bases, leaving 5 bases between them. The CDR3 has 12 amino acids.

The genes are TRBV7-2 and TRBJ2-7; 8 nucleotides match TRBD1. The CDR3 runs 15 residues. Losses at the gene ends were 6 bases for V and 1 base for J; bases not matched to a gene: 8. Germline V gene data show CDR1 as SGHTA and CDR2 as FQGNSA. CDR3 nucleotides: TGTGCCAGCAGGTCAGGGGGCGCAGTATCCTACGAGCAGTACTTC. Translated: CASRSGGAVSYEQYF.

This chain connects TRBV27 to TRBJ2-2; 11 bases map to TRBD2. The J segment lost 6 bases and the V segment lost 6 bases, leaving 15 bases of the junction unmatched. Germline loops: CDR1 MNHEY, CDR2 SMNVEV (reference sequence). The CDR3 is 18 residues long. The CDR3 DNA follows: TGTGCCAGCAGCCCATTGACTAGCGGGATAGGTTTCTCCGGGGAGCTGTTTTTT. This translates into CASSPLTSGIGFSGELFF.

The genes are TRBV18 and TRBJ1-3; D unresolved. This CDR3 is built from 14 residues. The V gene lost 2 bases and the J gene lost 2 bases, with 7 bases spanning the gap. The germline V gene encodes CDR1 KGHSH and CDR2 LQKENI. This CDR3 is CASSPGQAGNTIYF. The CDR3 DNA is TGTGCCAGCTCACCAGGGCAGGCTGGAAACACCATATATTTT.

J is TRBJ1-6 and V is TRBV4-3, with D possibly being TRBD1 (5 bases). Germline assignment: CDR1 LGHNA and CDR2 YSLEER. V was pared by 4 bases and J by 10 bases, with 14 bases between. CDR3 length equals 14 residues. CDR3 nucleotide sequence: TGCGCCAGCAGCCGCAGGGCAGGCCAATCACCCCTCCACTTT. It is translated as CASSRRAGQSPLHF.

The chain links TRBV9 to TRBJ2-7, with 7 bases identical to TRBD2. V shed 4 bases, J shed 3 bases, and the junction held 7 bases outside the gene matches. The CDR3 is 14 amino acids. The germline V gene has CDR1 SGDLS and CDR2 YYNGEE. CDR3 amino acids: CASSLRDYGYEQYF. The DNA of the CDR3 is TGTGCCAGCAGCCTCCGGGACTATGGCTACGAGCAGTACTTC.

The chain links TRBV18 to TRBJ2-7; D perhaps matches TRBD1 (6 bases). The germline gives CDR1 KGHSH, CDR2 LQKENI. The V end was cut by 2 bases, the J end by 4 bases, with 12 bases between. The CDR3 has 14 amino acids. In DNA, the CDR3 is TGTGCCAGCTCACCATCAGGGACATTATACGAGCAGTACTTC. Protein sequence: CASSPSGTLYEQYF.

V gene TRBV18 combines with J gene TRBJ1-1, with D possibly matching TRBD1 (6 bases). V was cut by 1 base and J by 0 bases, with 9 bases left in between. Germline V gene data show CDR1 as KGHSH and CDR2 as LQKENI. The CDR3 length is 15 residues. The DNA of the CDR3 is TGTGCCAGCTCACCACGGCAGGGGATGAACACTGAAGCTTTCTTT. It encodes CASSPRQGMNTEAFF.

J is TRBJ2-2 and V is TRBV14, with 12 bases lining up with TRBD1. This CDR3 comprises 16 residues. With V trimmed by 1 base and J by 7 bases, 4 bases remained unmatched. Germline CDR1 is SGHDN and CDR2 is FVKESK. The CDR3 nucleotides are TGTGCCAGCAGCCAAGTGGGACAGGGGGCGGGCGGGGAGCTGTTTTTT. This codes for CASSQVGQGAGGELFF.

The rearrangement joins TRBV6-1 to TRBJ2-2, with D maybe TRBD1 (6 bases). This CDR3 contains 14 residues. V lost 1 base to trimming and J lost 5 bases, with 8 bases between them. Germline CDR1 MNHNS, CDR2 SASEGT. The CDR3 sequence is CASSEGTDTGELFF. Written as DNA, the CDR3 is TGTGCCAGCAGTGAAGGGACAGATACCGGGGAGCTGTTTTTT.

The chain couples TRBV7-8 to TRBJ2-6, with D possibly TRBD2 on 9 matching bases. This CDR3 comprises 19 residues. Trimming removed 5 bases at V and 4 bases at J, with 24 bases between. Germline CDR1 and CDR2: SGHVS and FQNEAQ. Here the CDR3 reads CASSAGGWTGSPGANVLTF. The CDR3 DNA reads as TGTGCCAGCAGCGCGGGGGGGTGGACAGGGTCGCCCGGGGCCAACGTCCTGACTTTC.

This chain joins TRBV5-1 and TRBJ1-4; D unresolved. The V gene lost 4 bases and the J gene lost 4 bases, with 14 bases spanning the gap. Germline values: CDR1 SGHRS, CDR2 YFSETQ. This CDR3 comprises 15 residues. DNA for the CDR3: TGCGCCAGCAGCGCAGATTCCTCGGGTAATGAAAAACTGTTTTTT. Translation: CASSADSSGNEKLFF.

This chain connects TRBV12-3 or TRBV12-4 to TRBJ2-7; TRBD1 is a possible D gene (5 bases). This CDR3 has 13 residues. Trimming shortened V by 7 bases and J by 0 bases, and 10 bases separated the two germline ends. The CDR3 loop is CASTTTDSYEQYF. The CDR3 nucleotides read TGTGCCAGCACCACGACAGACTCCTACGAGCAGTACTTC.

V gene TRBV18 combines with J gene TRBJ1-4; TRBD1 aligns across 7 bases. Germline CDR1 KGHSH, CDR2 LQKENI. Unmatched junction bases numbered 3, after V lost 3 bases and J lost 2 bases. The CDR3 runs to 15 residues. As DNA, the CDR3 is TGTGCCAGCTCACCGCTGACAGGGACTAATGAAAAACTGTTTTTT. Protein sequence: CASSPLTGTNEKLFF.

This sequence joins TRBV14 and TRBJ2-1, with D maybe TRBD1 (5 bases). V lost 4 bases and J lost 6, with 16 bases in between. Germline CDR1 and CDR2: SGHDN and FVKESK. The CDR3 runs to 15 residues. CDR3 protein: CASSPRGLAFNEQFF. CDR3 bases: TGTGCCAGCAGCCCAAGGGGATTAGCCTTCAATGAGCAGTTCTTC.